These 10 T cell receptor beta chains originate from one sample sequenced in a study. MiXCR, run by TCRdb on the RT-PCR reads, gives a single entry per CDR3 protein. This sample has 650,000 to 800,000 distinct CDR3 sequences; over 12% occur once, and the top ten carry roughly 4%. The sample was memory CD4+ T cells from blood. Every receptor here comes from a female donor in good health, serving as a healthy control.

The chain recombines TRBV20-1 with TRBJ1-1; D gene ambiguous. Trimming pared 3 bases from V and 1 base from J, leaving 6 bases between. Germline CDR1 DFQATT, CDR2 SNEGSKA (reference sequence). The CDR3 contains 12 residues. CDR3 region: CSARSPNTEAFF. The CDR3 nucleotides read TGCAGTGCTAGGAGCCCGAACACTGAAGCTTTCTTT.

This clonotype came up many times. The chain joins TRBV29-1 to TRBJ2-5, with 10 bases fitting TRBD2. This CDR3 contains 14 residues. Germline assignment: CDR1 SQVTM and CDR2 ANQGSEA. With 6 bases clipped from V and 5 bases from J, the junction kept 9 bases outside the gene matches. CDR3 loop: CSVNGLAGVETQYF. The DNA of the CDR3 is TGCAGCGTAAACGGGCTAGCGGGAGTGGAGACCCAGTACTTC.

This clonotype was counted only a few times. The CDR3 nucleotides read TGTGCCAGCAGCCGACGGGGGATGAACACTGAAGCTTTCTTT. Amino acids: CASSRRGMNTEAFF. The rearrangement links TRBV7-9 to TRBJ1-1; D might be TRBD1 (5 bases). This CDR3 is 14 amino acids long. V was cut by 5 bases and J by 0 bases, with 10 bases left in between. CDR1 and CDR2 (germline): SEHNR, FQNEAQ (reference sequence). The full variable domain, completed using reference TRBV7-9 and TRBJ1-1, is DTGVSQNPRHKITKRGQNVTFRCDPISEHNRLYWYRQTLGQGPEFLTYFQNEAQLEKSRLLSDRFSAERPKGSFSTLEIQRTEQGDSAMYLCASSRRGMNTEAFFGQGTRLTVV.

The sample holds many counts of this clonotype. The chain couples TRBV4-2 to TRBJ2-7; D is undetermined. Trimming took off 0 bases at V and 2 bases at J, with 8 bases between the two ends. Germline V gene sequence: CDR1 LGHNA, CDR2 YNFKEQ. There are 14 residues in the CDR3. The CDR3 DNA follows: TGTGCCAGCAGCCAAGATCCCGGACCCTACGAGCAGTACTTC. This sequence encodes CASSQDPGPYEQYF.

There are many counts of this clonotype. The V call is TRBV7-2, the J call TRBJ2-5; the D gene is possibly TRBD1 (6 bases). V gave up 1 base and J gave up 5 bases, with 8 bases separating them. The CDR3 length is 13 residues. Looked up from germline, CDR1 is SGHTA and CDR2 is FQGNSA. In nucleotides, the CDR3 is TGTGCCAGCAGCTTAGACAGGGCGGAGACCCAGTACTTC. The encoded protein is CASSLDRAETQYF. Supplemented by reference TRBV7-2 and TRBJ2-5, the full variable domain reads GAGVSQSPSNKVTEKGKDVELRCDPISGHTALYWYRQSLGQGLEFLIYFQGNSAPDKSGLPSDRFSAERTGGSVSTLTIQRTQQEDSAVYLCASSLDRAETQYFGPGTRLLVL.

The DNA for the CDR3 is TGTGCCATCAGTGGTGGGACAGGGATGGACGAGCAGTACTTC. This sequence encodes CAISGGTGMDEQYF. The V gene is TRBV10-3, the J gene TRBJ2-7, with 9 bases matching TRBD1. CDR1 is ENHRY and CDR2 is SYGVKD in the germline V gene. CDR3 length: 14 residues. The V segment lost 4 bases and the J segment 5 bases; nucleotides outside the gene matches: 6.

This clonotype was observed once. At one end the junction does not follow the germline gene, possibly because of a read error. The chain recombines TRBV7-7 with TRBJ2-2, with D perhaps TRBD2 (6 bases). CDR1 is SSHAT, CDR2 FNYEAQ, per germline (reference sequence). The length of the CDR3 is 15 residues. CDR3 nucleotide sequence: TGTGCTAGCAGCGGCGGGGCAGGGAATGCCGGGGAGCTGTTTTTT. It yields the protein CASSGGAGNAGELFF.

The V and J genes are TRBV10-3 and TRBJ2-3; 12 bases are shared with TRBD2. This CDR3 region has 13 residues. Trimming took 6 bases from V and 5 from J; bases not matched to a gene: 0. Germline loops: CDR1 ENHRY, CDR2 SYGVKD. CDR3 nucleotide sequence: TGTGCCATCAGGGGACTAGCGGGAGATACGCAGTATTTT. This gives the protein CAIRGLAGDTQYF.

At least ten counts were recorded for this clonotype. This sequence joins TRBV24-1 and TRBJ1-5; D is ambiguous. The length of the CDR3 is 15 residues. The germline V gene has CDR1 KGHDR and CDR2 SFDVKD. With 3 bases removed from V and 2 bases from J, the gap between germline ends came to 10 bases. CDR3 bases: TGTGCCACCAGTGATAGGGTCGGAGGCAATCAGCCCCAGCATTTT. Translation gives CATSDRVGGNQPQHF.

Comment on this clonotype: This could be a read error, since a much larger clone is one nucleotide away. The chain links TRBV11-1 to TRBJ2-7; no definite D call. The CDR3 loop spans 15 amino acids. The germline gives CDR1 SGHAT, CDR2 FQDESV (reference sequence). The CDR3 DNA reads TGTGCCAGCAGCTTATTCACTACTGGGATCAACGAGCAGAACTTC. Translated, it gives CASSLFTTGINEQNF.